This T cell receptor (beta chain) derives from a study of shared clonotypes between healthy human individuals. V was shortened by 5 bases and J by 4 bases, with 11 bases between the two germline ends. From germline, CDR1 is SEHNR and CDR2 FQNEAQ (reference sequence). The CDR3 is 13 residues long. CD45RO-negative, CCR7-positively selected cells formed the naive CD8 fraction, excluding terminally differentiated effector memory CD45RA+ cells. For this clone: No antigen is known for it.

Study-level findings and limits: Across subsets, estimated richness was generally greater for naive than for memory populations. About 5% was the fraction of naive CD4 clonotypes found shared across a few donors.

Several immunoSEQ plates received, in even portions, the genomic DNA of each subset. Each PCR replicate from the sorted subsets contained approximately 0.2 ug DNA, which is some 32,000 T cell genomes. Assay: immunoSEQ multiplex PCR; the TCRdb copy retains only in-frame clones and omits some. The sample lists around 1.9 million clones; around 93% were seen once. Material for sequencing was naive CD8+ T cells from PBMCs. The rearrangement joins TRBV7-9 to TRBJ1-1; D is perhaps TRBD1 (5 bases). The clonotype comes from a man between 18 and 35 years old in good health. Some clones in this sample may be carry-over from other donors' samples. The CDR3 DNA is TGTGCCAGCAGCACAGGACCAGGCACTGAAGCTTTCTTT. Encoded protein: CASSTGPGTEAFF. The entire variable domain, with the rest obtained from reference TRBV7-9 and TRBJ1-1, is as follows: DTGVSQNPRHKITKRGQNVTFRCDPISEHNRLYWYRQTLGQGPEFLTYFQNEAQLEKSRLLSDRFSAERPKGSFSTLEIQRTEQGDSAMYLCASSTGPGTEAFFGQGTRLTVV.